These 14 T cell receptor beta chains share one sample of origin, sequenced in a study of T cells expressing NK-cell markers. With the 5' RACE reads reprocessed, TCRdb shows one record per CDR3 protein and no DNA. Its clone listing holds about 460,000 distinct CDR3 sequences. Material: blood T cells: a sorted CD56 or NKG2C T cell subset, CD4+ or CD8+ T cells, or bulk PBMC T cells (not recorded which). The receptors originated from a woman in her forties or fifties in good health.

Here the CDR3 reads CSVGARGRVNNEQFF. The chain has TRBV29-1 and TRBJ2-1; lacking DNA, the TRBD1 call made by TCRdb goes unchecked. CDR1 and CDR2 from the germline V gene are SQVTM and ANQGSEA. The CDR3 sequence is 15 residues long.

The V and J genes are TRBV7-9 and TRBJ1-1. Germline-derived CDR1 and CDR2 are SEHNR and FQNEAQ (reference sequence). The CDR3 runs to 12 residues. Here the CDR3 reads CASSRVGSEAFF.

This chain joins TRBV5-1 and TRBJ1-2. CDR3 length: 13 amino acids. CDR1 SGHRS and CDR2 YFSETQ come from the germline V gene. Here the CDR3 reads CASSLDRAAGYTF.

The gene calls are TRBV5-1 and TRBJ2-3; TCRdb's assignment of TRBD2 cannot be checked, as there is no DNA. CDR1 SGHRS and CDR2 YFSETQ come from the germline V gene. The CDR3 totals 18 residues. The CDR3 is CASSLIGTSGMETDTQYF.

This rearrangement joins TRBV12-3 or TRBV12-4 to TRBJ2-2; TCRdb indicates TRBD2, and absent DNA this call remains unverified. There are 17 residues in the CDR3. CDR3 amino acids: CASSPRTSGGGTGELFF.

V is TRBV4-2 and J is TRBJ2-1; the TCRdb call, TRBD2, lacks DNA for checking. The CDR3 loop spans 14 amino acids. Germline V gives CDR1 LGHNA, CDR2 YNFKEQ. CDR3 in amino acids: CASSFFREGNEQFF.

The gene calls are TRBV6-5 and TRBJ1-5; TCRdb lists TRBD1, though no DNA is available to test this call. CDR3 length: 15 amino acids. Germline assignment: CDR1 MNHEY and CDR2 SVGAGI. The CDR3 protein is CASKERGEGNQPQHF.

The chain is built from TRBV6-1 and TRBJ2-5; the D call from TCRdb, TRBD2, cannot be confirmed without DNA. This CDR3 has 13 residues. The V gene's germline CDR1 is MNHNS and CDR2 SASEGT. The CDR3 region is CASSEDWTSSQYF.

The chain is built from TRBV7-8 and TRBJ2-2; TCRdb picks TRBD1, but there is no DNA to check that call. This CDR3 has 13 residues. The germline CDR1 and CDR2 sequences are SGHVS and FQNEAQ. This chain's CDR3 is CASRSRDLGELFF.

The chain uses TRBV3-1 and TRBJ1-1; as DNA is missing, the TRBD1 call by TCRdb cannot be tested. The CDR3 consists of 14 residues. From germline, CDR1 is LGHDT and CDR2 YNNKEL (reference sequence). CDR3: CASSPGTVLLEAFF.

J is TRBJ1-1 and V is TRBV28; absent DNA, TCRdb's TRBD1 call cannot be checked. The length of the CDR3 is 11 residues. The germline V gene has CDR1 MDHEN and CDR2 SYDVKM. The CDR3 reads CASSFEGKAFF.

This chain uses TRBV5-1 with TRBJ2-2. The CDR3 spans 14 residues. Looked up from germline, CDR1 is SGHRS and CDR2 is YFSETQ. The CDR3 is CASSSARQTGELFF.

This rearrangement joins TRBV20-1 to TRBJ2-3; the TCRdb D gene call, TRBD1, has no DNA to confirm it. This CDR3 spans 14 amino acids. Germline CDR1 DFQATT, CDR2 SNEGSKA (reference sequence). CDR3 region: CSARDKGRGDTQYF.

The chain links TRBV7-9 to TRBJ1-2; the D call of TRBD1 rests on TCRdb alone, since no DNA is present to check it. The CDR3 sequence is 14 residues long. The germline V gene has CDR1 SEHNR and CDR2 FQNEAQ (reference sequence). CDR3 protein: CASTRWDVHYGYTF.